These 32 T cell receptor beta chains were sequenced from one sample in a study of CD8 T cells in Susac syndrome. Random hexamers were used to reverse transcribe the RNA input (roughly 0.5 to 1 ug). TCRdb re-analysed the immunoSEQ multiplex PCR reads in MiXCR, keeping a single row per CDR3 protein. The sample gives some 260,000 distinct CDR3 sequences, just over 90% of which show up once; approximately 0.072% is in the top ten. The source material was CD4+ T cells from PBMCs. These TCRs come from a human donor with multiple sclerosis.

The CDR3 bases are TGCAGCGTTAGGGACAGGGTTGTCGCCGGGGAGCTGTTTTTT. This gives the protein CSVRDRVVAGELFF. The rearrangement joins TRBV29-1 to TRBJ2-2; 9 bases agree with TRBD1. Germline loops: CDR1 SQVTM, CDR2 ANQGSEA. The V gene end was trimmed by 5 bases and the J gene end by 6 bases; junction bases not matched to a gene: 7. This CDR3 region has 14 residues.

The chain employs TRBV12-3 or TRBV12-4 and TRBJ1-4; D not resolved. Trimming pared 3 bases from V and 6 bases from J, leaving 5 bases between. This CDR3 is 12 amino acids long. Here the CDR3 reads CASSLLDEKLFF. In DNA form, the CDR3 reads TGTGCCAGCAGTTTGTTGGATGAAAAACTGTTTTTT.

The rearrangement links TRBV19 to TRBJ1-2; D is undetermined. There are 13 residues in the CDR3. V shed 7 bases and J shed 2 bases, with 11 bases lying between them. The germline CDR1 and CDR2 sequences are LNHDA and SQIVND (reference sequence). CDR3 region: CASNQAENYGYTF. CDR3 DNA sequence: TGTGCCAGTAACCAAGCAGAGAACTATGGCTACACCTTC. Filled out from reference TRBV19 and TRBJ1-2, the complete variable domain reads DGGITQSPKYLFRKEGQNVTLSCEQNLNHDAMYWYRQDPGQGLRLIYYSQIVNDFQKGDIAEGYSVSREKKESFPLTVTSAQKNPTAFYLCASNQAENYGYTFGSGTRLTVV.

The chain combines TRBV18 with TRBJ1-2; maybe TRBD1 (5 bases). V lost 6 bases, J lost 8 bases, and 25 bases lay in between. The CDR3 loop spans 16 amino acids. CDR1 KGHSH and CDR2 LQKENI come from the germline V gene. The CDR3 reads CASSAKTGQNRAGYTF. CDR3 coding DNA: TGTGCCAGCTCCGCGAAAACCGGACAAAACCGGGCCGGCTACACCTTC.

J is TRBJ1-2 and V is TRBV5-4; TRBD1 matches at 7 bases. The V segment lost 0 bases and the J segment 8 bases; nucleotides outside the gene matches: 4. The CDR3 loop spans 13 amino acids. Germline V gene sequence: CDR1 SGHNT, CDR2 YYREEE (reference sequence). The DNA for the CDR3 is TGTGCCAGCAGCTTGGTCGGGGGACAGGGCTACACCTTC. It translates to CASSLVGGQGYTF.

The chain has TRBV28 and TRBJ2-3, with a possible D match to TRBD1 (6 bases). This CDR3 is built from 16 residues. CDR1 is MDHEN, CDR2 SYDVKM, per germline. V lost 4 bases and J 4 bases, leaving 18 bases between the germline ends. The CDR3 region has the DNA TGTGCCAGCAGTTCCTCCGACAGGAGATGGGCAGATACGCAGTATTTT. Its translation: CASSSSDRRWADTQYF.

V usage is TRBV7-9 and J usage is TRBJ1-3; D call uncertain. Germline V CDR1 and CDR2: SEHNR, FQNEAQ (reference sequence). The CDR3 loop spans 12 amino acids. V lost 5 bases, J lost 3 bases, and 5 bases lay in between. CDR3 region: CASSPHGNTIYF. The DNA of the CDR3 is TGTGCCAGCAGCCCACATGGAAACACCATATATTTT.

The V gene is TRBV28, the J gene TRBJ2-5; D could derive from TRBD1 or TRBD2 (6 bases each). Trimming removed 3 bases at V and 7 bases at J, with 12 bases between. Germline CDR1 MDHEN, CDR2 SYDVKM. This CDR3 comprises 13 residues. CDR3 sequence (DNA): TGTGCCAGCAGTTTGGGGGGCTTTGGGACCCAGTACTTC. Translated, it gives CASSLGGFGTQYF.

The chain is built from TRBV20-1 and TRBJ2-7; 7 positions agree with TRBD2. The CDR3 is 14 amino acids. Germline V gene data show CDR1 as DFQATT and CDR2 as SNEGSKA (reference sequence). The DNA of the CDR3 is TGCAGTGCTAGCGACGGGAGGAGCTCCCACGAGCAGTACGTC. It yields the protein CSASDGRSSHEQYV.

This clonotype occurred a few times. The rearrangement uses TRBV19 and TRBJ1-5; TRBD1 might be the D (6 bases). The CDR3 runs to 13 residues. Germline V gene data show CDR1 as LNHDA and CDR2 as SQIVND (reference sequence). V lost 4 bases and J 7 bases, leaving 11 bases between the germline ends. This CDR3 reads CASSRQGWQPQHF. The CDR3 nucleotides are TGTGCCAGTAGTAGGCAGGGGTGGCAGCCCCAGCATTTT. The entire variable domain, with the rest obtained from reference TRBV19 and TRBJ1-5, is as follows: DGGITQSPKYLFRKEGQNVTLSCEQNLNHDAMYWYRQDPGQGLRLIYYSQIVNDFQKGDIAEGYSVSREKKESFPLTVTSAQKNPTAFYLCASSRQGWQPQHFGDGTRLSIL.

V usage is TRBV5-1 and J usage is TRBJ1-1; TRBD1 matches 7 bases. V dropped 4 bases and J dropped 3; count of bases not matched to a gene: 12. CDR3 length: 16 amino acids. In germline, CDR1 is SGHRS, CDR2 YFSETQ. Here the CDR3 DNA reads TGCGCCAGCAGCGCCGCTCACAGGGGCTTGGACACTGAAGCTTTCTTT. Translation gives CASSAAHRGLDTEAFF.

The CDR3 is CASSPRQIGYEQYF. The DNA of the CDR3 is TGTGCCAGCAGCCCCCGACAGATAGGCTACGAGCAGTACTTC. The chain links TRBV11-2 to TRBJ2-7, with TRBD1 as a possible D gene (5 bases). CDR3 length: 14 amino acids. The V gene lost 5 bases and the J gene lost 3 bases, with 14 bases spanning the gap. Germline V lookup: CDR1 SGHAT, CDR2 FQNNGV.

This chain joins TRBV20-1 and TRBJ1-1; TRBD1 might be the D (5 bases). Trimming pared 5 bases from V and 1 base from J, leaving 17 bases between. The length of the CDR3 is 15 residues. Per germline, CDR1 DFQATT and CDR2 SNEGSKA (reference sequence). In DNA form, the CDR3 reads TGCAGTGCTCCCGGGGGTCCTTGGGAGAACACTGAAGCTTTCTTT. Encoded protein: CSAPGGPWENTEAFF.

The CDR3 loop reads CASSLIDPGYEQYV. For the CDR3, the DNA is TGTGCCAGCAGCCTAATTGATCCAGGCTACGAGCAGTACGTC. The chain links TRBV7-3 to TRBJ2-7; D is unresolved. Trimming removed 5 bases at V and 3 bases at J, with 14 bases between. The CDR3 is 14 residues long. Germline V gene sequence: CDR1 SGHTA, CDR2 FQGTGA.

V gene TRBV3-1 combines with J gene TRBJ2-2; TRBD1 matches at 9 bases. CDR3 length: 15 amino acids. Looked up from germline, CDR1 is LGHDT and CDR2 is YNNKEL (reference sequence). The V segment lost 2 bases and the J segment 8 bases; nucleotides outside the gene matches: 6. The CDR3 loop is CASSQPGQGYGELFF. CDR3 coding DNA: TGTGCCAGCAGCCAACCGGGACAGGGATATGGGGAGCTGTTTTTT.

This sequence joins TRBV2 and TRBJ1-5; a possible D gene is TRBD1 (5 bases). V gave up 0 bases and J gave up 4 bases, with 13 bases separating them. Germline V gene sequence: CDR1 SNHLY, CDR2 FYNNEI. The CDR3 consists of 16 residues. CDR3: CASSEASGSWNQPQHF. CDR3 nucleotide sequence: TGTGCCAGCAGTGAAGCTTCAGGGTCATGGAATCAGCCCCAGCATTTT.

This chain joins TRBV27 and TRBJ2-7; TRBD1 is a possible D gene (6 bases). V dropped 2 bases and J dropped 3 bases, with 14 bases sitting between them. The CDR3 is 15 amino acids. Germline CDR1 is MNHEY and CDR2 is SMNVEV (reference sequence). DNA of the CDR3: TGTGCCAGCAGTTTAAGTGGGGGCCTACGCTACGAGCAGTACTTC. Translating gives CASSLSGGLRYEQYF.

V is TRBV12-3 or TRBV12-4 and J is TRBJ1-2; D not resolved. Trimming shortened V by 6 bases and J by 8 bases, and 16 bases separated the two germline ends. This CDR3 comprises 13 residues. The CDR3 DNA is TGTGCCAGCAGCCCTGGGAGGGCCGGCGGCTACACCTTC. Translation: CASSPGRAGGYTF.

The chain links TRBV20-1 to TRBJ2-3, with D hard to call. This CDR3 has 14 amino acids. Trimming left V 6 bases short and J 2 bases short, with 15 bases between. Looked up from germline, CDR1 is DFQATT and CDR2 is SNEGSKA (reference sequence). Here the CDR3 DNA reads TGCAGTGCCGCCTGGAGCAGTGACACAGATACGCAGTATTTT. It codes for CSAAWSSDTDTQYF.

V usage is TRBV11-2 and J usage is TRBJ2-3; D not resolved. The CDR3 runs 14 residues. Germline CDR1 SGHAT, CDR2 FQNNGV. Trimming pared 1 base from V and 3 bases from J, leaving 8 bases between. CDR3 in amino acids: CASSLVGLTDTQYF. In DNA, the CDR3 is TGTGCCAGCAGCTTAGTTGGTTTAACAGATACGCAGTATTTT.

This chain connects TRBV6-2 or TRBV6-3 to TRBJ2-7; D may be TRBD1 (6 bases). Germline assignment: CDR1 MNHEY and CDR2 SVGEGT. V was pared by 0 bases and J by 6 bases, with 15 bases between. There are 15 residues in the CDR3. The CDR3 coding sequence is TGTGCCAGCAGTTACTCGGCCGACCTGGGGGCCGAGCAGTACTTC. It codes for CASSYSADLGAEQYF.

The chain carries TRBV5-1 and TRBJ1-2, with D perhaps TRBD1 (6 bases). The CDR3 extends over 14 amino acids. Germline assignment: CDR1 SGHRS and CDR2 YFSETQ. The ends were cut back, 5 bases at V and 8 bases at J, with 19 bases in the middle. CDR3 loop: CASSRELGARGYTF. CDR3 DNA: TGCGCCAGCAGTCGGGAGTTGGGGGCGCGGGGCTACACCTTC.

This clonotype was seen a single time. DNA of the CDR3: TGCAGTGCTCTGAGGGGGGATCTTCCCGAGCAGTACGTC. Protein: CSALRGDLPEQYV. The rearrangement uses TRBV20-1 and TRBJ2-7; D may be TRBD1 or TRBD2 (6 bases each). This CDR3 comprises 13 residues. Trimming stripped 5 bases from V and 6 bases from J, with 17 bases between. Germline V gives CDR1 DFQATT, CDR2 SNEGSKA (reference sequence).

The chain carries TRBV4-1 and TRBJ1-2; D is unresolved. In germline, CDR1 is MGHRA, CDR2 YSYEKL. V lost 1 base and J lost 8, with 11 bases in between. This CDR3 region has 13 residues. The CDR3 DNA sequence: TGCGCCAGCAGCCAAGCCCCCCCTTGGGGCTACACCTTC. Protein sequence: CASSQAPPWGYTF.

This clonotype has a handful of counts. Mismatch with germline at one junction end may stem from a read error. The V gene is TRBV7-7, the J gene TRBJ2-5; 10 nucleotides match TRBD2. The germline gives CDR1 SSHAT, CDR2 FNYEAQ (reference sequence). The CDR3 is 14 amino acids. The CDR3 is CASSSSGSGETQYF. The CDR3, as DNA: TGTGCTAGCAGCTCTAGCGGGAGCGGAGAGACCCAGTACTTC.

The CDR3 sequence: CSAPTGGSGANVLTF. CDR3 DNA sequence: TGCAGTGCACCGACAGGGGGCTCCGGGGCCAACGTCCTGACTTTC. The genes are TRBV20-1 and TRBJ2-6; 10 bases map to TRBD1. The CDR3 totals 15 residues. Germline V gene sequence: CDR1 DFQATT, CDR2 SNEGSKA (reference sequence). Trimming cost V 6 bases and J 4 bases; bases outside gene matches: 6.

The chain joins TRBV7-8 to TRBJ2-7; 7 bases align to TRBD1. J lost 3 bases, V lost 7 bases, and 9 bases had no gene match. Germline V gene lookup returns CDR1 SGHVS and CDR2 FQNEAQ. This CDR3 contains 14 residues. CDR3 region: CASTSWGQSYEQYF. The CDR3 region has the DNA TGTGCCAGCACCTCCTGGGGACAGAGCTACGAGCAGTACTTC. Using reference TRBV7-8 and TRBJ2-7 for the parts outside the CDR3, the full variable domain is GAGVSQSPRYKVAKRGQDVALRCDPISGHVSLFWYQQALGQGPEFLTYFQNEAQLDKSGLPSDRFFAERPEGSVSTLKIQRTQQEDSAVYLCASTSWGQSYEQYFGPGTRLTVT.

V is TRBV7-2 and J is TRBJ2-3; 7 positions agree with TRBD2. Trimming took 2 bases from V and 1 from J; bases not matched to a gene: 6. Germline V gene sequence: CDR1 SGHTA, CDR2 FQGNSA. CDR3 length equals 16 residues. This CDR3 reads CASSLSPLAGTDTQYF. DNA for the CDR3: TGTGCCAGCAGCTTATCCCCCCTAGCGGGCACAGATACGCAGTATTTT.

The chain links TRBV18 to TRBJ2-7, with 13 bases matching TRBD2. The junction had 7 bases not matched to a gene; V was cut back by 5 bases and J by 0 bases. The CDR3 covers 17 residues. CDR1 is KGHSH, CDR2 LQKENI, per germline. CDR3 amino acids: CASSTTRTSGGSYEQYF. Here the CDR3 DNA reads TGTGCCAGCTCAACAACGAGGACTAGCGGGGGCTCCTACGAGCAGTACTTC.

J is TRBJ2-1 and V is TRBV9; D gene uncertain. Per the germline V gene, CDR1 is SGDLS and CDR2 is YYNGEE. The ends were cut back, 0 bases at V and 10 bases at J, with 11 bases in the middle. The CDR3 has 13 amino acids. CDR3 sequence (DNA): TGTGCCAGCAGCGTAGTCCCCCTGGCGGAGCAGTTCTTC. Its translation: CASSVVPLAEQFF.

The V gene is TRBV20-1, the J gene TRBJ1-1, with TRBD1 as a possible D gene (6 bases). The CDR3 totals 15 residues. CDR1 and CDR2 (germline): DFQATT, SNEGSKA (reference sequence). V was clipped by 1 base and J by 3 bases, with 15 bases between them. The CDR3 nucleotides read TGCAGTGCTAGAGGGGGGCCTCGGGGGGACACTGAAGCTTTCTTT. Translated: CSARGGPRGDTEAFF.

The chain joins TRBV9 to TRBJ1-3, with no clear D. Germline assignment: CDR1 SGDLS and CDR2 YYNGEE. This CDR3 has 17 residues. V lost 0 bases, J lost 0 bases, and 13 bases lay in between. CDR3 DNA: TGTGCCAGCAGCGTAGCCCCCGCGATCGGCTCTGGAAACACCATATATTTT. It specifies CASSVAPAIGSGNTIYF.